This T cell receptor beta chain appears in the sequencing data of a study of regulatory T cells in long-lasting Graves disease. Study results and limitations: Persistent disease was associated with favored TRBV28 usage and with favored use of TRBJ1-2 and TRBJ2-5. Lower TCR diversity was seen in persistent Graves' patients than in newly diagnosed ones. Those with persistent disease had in common more public clonotypes (roughly 3,000) than new patients (roughly 1,000).

This clonotype was seen more than once but under ten times. Its cognate antigen is unknown. Time point: persistent/refractory GD, antithyroid drugs over 5 years with positive TRAb. The TCR library was prepared using RNA isolated from PBMCs. In each case, Graves' disease was diagnosed per American Thyroid Association guidelines. Researchers made TCR beta libraries by using iRepertoire HTBI primers and running Arm-PCR on CDR3 regions. TCRdb passed the multiplex PCR reads through MiXCR, listing each CDR3 protein once. The sample has hundreds of thousands of distinct CDR3 sequences; 25% to 35% are singletons. Trimming removed 2 bases from V and 14 bases from J, with 7 bases in between. Germline V gene data show CDR1 as WSHSY and CDR2 as SAAADI. CDR3 length: 11 amino acids.

V gene TRBV10-2 combines with J gene TRBJ1-6, with no clear D. The source was peripheral blood mononuclear cells (PBMCs), collected when the disease was refractory, from a patient treated with antithyroid drugs. The sequence was obtained from a female donor with Graves disease. The CDR3 nucleotides are TGCGCCAGCAGTGAGGGGAGCTCCCTCCACTTT. Translating it yields CASSEGSSLHF.